Following are 7 T cell receptor beta chains from one sample sequenced in a study of graft-versus-host responses after intestinal transplantation. Assay used: immunoSEQ multiplex PCR; TCRdb lists only in-frame clones, some missing. Of around 89,000 clones in the sample, roughly 90% are singletons; the top ten hold roughly 0.36%. No antigens are known for them. The sequencing used unstimulated CD8+ T cells sorted from spleen or lymph node cells, collected before transplant. Receptors originate from a human donor who was the organ donor for an intestinal transplant.

The V and J genes are TRBV19 and TRBJ1-2; 7 nucleotides agree with TRBD1. Germline trimming cut 1 base from V and 13 bases from J; bases unmatched to any gene: 9. The CDR3 consists of 13 residues. Germline assignment: CDR1 LNHDA and CDR2 SQIVND (reference sequence). Here the CDR3 reads CASSIGHRGDLTF. CDR3 DNA: TGTGCCAGTAGTATAGGGCACAGGGGAGATCTCACCTTC.

The chain combines TRBV4-3 with TRBJ2-7, with TRBD1 matching 9 bases. The J segment lost 5 bases and the V segment lost 3 bases, leaving 5 bases of the junction unmatched. The germline V gene has CDR1 LGHNA and CDR2 YSLEER. This CDR3 has 14 amino acids. The CDR3 loop is CASSHGQGTNEQYF. CDR3 nucleotide sequence: TGCGCCAGCAGCCATGGACAGGGGACTAACGAGCAGTACTTC.

The chain links TRBV4-1 to TRBJ2-1; D is unclear. Trimming took 3 bases from V and 0 from J, leaving 9 bases between them. Germline V CDR1 and CDR2: MGHRA, YSYEKL. This CDR3 region has 15 residues. The CDR3 sequence: CASSHPESSYNEQFF. CDR3 in DNA: TGCGCCAGCAGCCACCCGGAGAGCTCCTACAATGAGCAGTTCTTC.

The chain carries TRBV30 and TRBJ2-7; D is possibly TRBD2 (7 bases). This CDR3 spans 14 amino acids. Germline values: CDR1 GTSNPN, CDR2 SVGIG (reference sequence). With 0 bases removed from V and 6 bases from J, the gap between germline ends came to 15 bases. CDR3 sequence reads: CAWSVLGGGTEQYF. CDR3 nucleotides: TGTGCCTGGAGTGTACTAGGGGGGGGGACCGAGCAGTACTTC. Variable domain in full (rest from reference TRBV30 and TRBJ2-7): SQTIHQWPATLVQPVGSPLSLECTVEGTSNPNLYWYRQAAGRGLQLLFYSVGIGQISSEVPQNLSASRPQDRQFILSSKKLLLSDSGFYLCAWSVLGGGTEQYFGPGTRLTVT.

This clone was found once. J is TRBJ1-4 and V is TRBV7-9; 9 positions agree with TRBD1. Germline CDR1 reads SEHNR; CDR2 reads FQNEAQ (reference sequence). This CDR3 is 15 amino acids long. V gave up 3 bases and J gave up 6 bases; unmatched junction bases: 5. The DNA for the CDR3 is TGTGCCAGCAGCTTCCCCCGGGACAGGGATGAAAAACTGTTTTTT. Encoded protein: CASSFPRDRDEKLFF.

V gene TRBV2 combines with J gene TRBJ2-1; TRBD2 aligns across 8 bases. This CDR3 contains 13 residues. Unmatched junction bases numbered 8, after V lost 7 bases and J lost 9 bases. CDR1 and CDR2 from the germline V gene are SNHLY and FYNNEI. CDR3 sequence (DNA): TGTGCCAGCAAGGGACTAGTTTTTACTGAGCAGTTCTTC. The encoded protein is CASKGLVFTEQFF.

The rearrangement links TRBV6-5 to TRBJ2-3; D uncertain. Trimming took 2 bases from V and 0 from J, leaving 9 bases between them. Germline V gene data show CDR1 as MNHEY and CDR2 as SVGAGI. CDR3 length equals 15 residues. In nucleotides, the CDR3 is TGTGCCAGCAGTTACGGCATTCCTAGCACAGATACGCAGTATTTT. Protein product: CASSYGIPSTDTQYF.